This entry lists 30 T cell receptor beta chains sequenced from one sample in a study of T cells in Graves' hyperthyroidism and ophthalmopathy. Regions amplified from RNA transcripts were the TCR beta CDR3 regions. Using the HTBI primer set, a first-round RT-PCR was run on the TCR CDR3. TCRdb fed the multiplex PCR reads into MiXCR, producing one record per CDR3 protein. The sample shows under 450,000 distinct CDR3 sequences, approximately 14% of them seen only once. Sequenced sample: blood. The origin of the receptors is a woman under 30 with Graves' hyperthyroidism.

This clonotype was detected many times. The V and J genes are TRBV20-1 and TRBJ1-5; tentative D call: TRBD1 (5 bases). The V end lost 6 bases, the J end lost 6 bases, and 18 bases lay between the germline ends. Germline V gene sequence: CDR1 DFQATT, CDR2 SNEGSKA (reference sequence). The CDR3 has 14 amino acids. The CDR3 DNA reads as TGCAGTGCCAACCCCTCAGGGCGGCTTCAGCCCCAGCATTTT. Translating gives CSANPSGRLQPQHF.

This clonotype was recorded many times. The chain carries TRBV12-3 or TRBV12-4 and TRBJ2-5, with TRBD1 as a possible D gene (7 bases). Trimming took 4 bases from V and 5 from J, leaving 11 bases between them. The CDR3 length is 13 residues. CDR3 protein: CASSSQGRETQYF. The CDR3 DNA reads as TGTGCCAGCAGTTCACAGGGGAGGGAGACCCAGTACTTC.

The CDR3 reads CASSGTPGRGGGTQYF. The CDR3 DNA sequence: TGTGCCAGCAGCGGTACCCCGGGACGCGGGGGAGGGACCCAGTACTTC. This chain connects TRBV5-8 to TRBJ2-5; TRBD2 matches 7 bases. The CDR3 runs 16 residues. Germline V CDR1 and CDR2: SGHTS, YDEGEE. The V segment lost 4 bases and the J segment 7 bases; nucleotides outside the gene matches: 16.

This CDR3 reads CSAETSGLAGYEQYF. CDR3 bases: TGCAGTGCTGAGACTAGCGGGCTAGCGGGTTACGAGCAGTACTTC. The rearrangement joins TRBV20-1 to TRBJ2-7, with 10 bases aligning to TRBD2. The germline V gene has CDR1 DFQATT and CDR2 SNEGSKA (reference sequence). This CDR3 contains 15 residues. Germline trimming cut 5 bases from V and 4 bases from J; bases unmatched to any gene: 11.

Many counts were recorded for this clonotype. This chain links TRBV20-1 with TRBJ2-7; tentative D call: TRBD1 (6 bases). This CDR3 is built from 14 residues. V was shortened by 4 bases and J by 0 bases, with 13 bases between the two germline ends. The germline gives CDR1 DFQATT, CDR2 SNEGSKA (reference sequence). In DNA form, the CDR3 reads TGCAGTGCTAAAAGGACAGTGAGCTCCTACGAGCAGTACTTC. Its translation is CSAKRTVSSYEQYF.

In its sample, this clonotype was seen many times. The CDR3 bases are TGTGCCAGCAGGCTAGCGGGCTCCTACAATGAGCAGTTCTTC. It is translated as CASRLAGSYNEQFF. V usage is TRBV27 and J usage is TRBJ2-1; 8 positions agree with TRBD2. V trimming: 6 bases; J trimming: 0 bases; junction bases outside the gene matches: 1. The CDR3 covers 14 residues. CDR1 is MNHEY, CDR2 SMNVEV, per germline (reference sequence).

There are many counts of this clonotype. The genes are TRBV5-1 and TRBJ2-3; 10 bases line up with TRBD2. The CDR3 covers 16 residues. From germline, CDR1 is SGHRS and CDR2 YFSETQ. Losses at the gene ends were 0 bases for V and 4 bases for J; bases not matched to a gene: 5. This CDR3 is CASSLETSGASDTQYF. DNA of the CDR3: TGCGCCAGCAGCTTGGAAACTAGCGGGGCTTCAGATACGCAGTATTTT. Based on the CDR3 plus reference TRBV5-1 and TRBJ2-3, the full variable domain is KAGVTQTPRYLIKTRGQQVTLSCSPISGHRSVSWYQQTPGQGLQFLFEYFSETQRNKGNFPGRFSGRQFSNSRSEMNVSTLELGDSALYLCASSLETSGASDTQYFGPGTRLTVL.

This clonotype came up many times. The V and J genes are TRBV11-3 and TRBJ2-1; 7 nucleotides align to TRBD2. The V segment lost 0 bases and the J segment 0 bases; nucleotides outside the gene matches: 8. The germline V gene has CDR1 SGHNT and CDR2 YENEEA. This CDR3 is built from 18 residues. The CDR3 sequence is CASSLEGSSGSSYNEQFF. The CDR3 DNA is TGTGCCAGCAGCTTAGAAGGTTCTAGCGGTAGCTCCTACAATGAGCAGTTCTTC.

In this sample, this clonotype turned up a few times. V gene TRBV3-1 combines with J gene TRBJ2-2, with unresolved D. The germline CDR1 and CDR2 sequences are LGHDT and YNNKEL (reference sequence). The CDR3 sequence is 15 residues long. Trimming removed 0 bases at V and 2 bases at J, with 7 bases between. The chain's CDR3 is CASSQEGSNTGELFF. In DNA, the CDR3 is TGTGCCAGCAGCCAAGAGGGCTCCAACACCGGGGAGCTGTTTTTT.

This clonotype was recorded many times. V is TRBV12-3 or TRBV12-4 and J is TRBJ1-2, with 7 bases identical to TRBD1. This CDR3 spans 13 amino acids. V was clipped by 6 bases and J by 5 bases; unmatched bases: 6. CDR3 nucleotides: TGTGCCAGCAGCCTGGGACAGAAATATGGCTACACCTTC. It specifies CASSLGQKYGYTF.

The sample holds many counts of this clonotype. This rearrangement joins TRBV3-1 to TRBJ1-4; the D gene is possibly TRBD1 (6 bases). Trimming removed 1 base at V and 0 bases at J, with 12 bases between. This CDR3 contains 17 residues. CDR1 and CDR2 from the germline V gene are LGHDT and YNNKEL (reference sequence). The CDR3 bases are TGTGCCAGCAGCCAAGCGGGGCAGGGGACAACTAATGAAAAACTGTTTTTT. Protein product: CASSQAGQGTTNEKLFF.

The J gene is TRBJ2-3, the V gene TRBV19, with unresolved D. The CDR3 runs 16 residues. The germline CDR1 and CDR2 sequences are LNHDA and SQIVND (reference sequence). Trimming shortened V by 8 bases and J by 2 bases, and 20 bases separated the two germline ends. The CDR3 region has the DNA TGTGCCAGTTCCACCGGGTCTAGGACGTCCACAGATACGCAGTATTTT. Protein: CASSTGSRTSTDTQYF.

This clonotype was seen repeatedly, ten times or more. The chain is built from TRBV20-1 and TRBJ1-1; unclear D gene. V shed 3 bases and J shed 3 bases, with 11 bases lying between them. CDR3 length equals 13 residues. Germline values: CDR1 DFQATT, CDR2 SNEGSKA (reference sequence). CDR3 protein: CSASWSQHTEAFF. CDR3 in DNA: TGCAGTGCTAGTTGGTCTCAACACACTGAAGCTTTCTTT.

In its sample, this clonotype was seen many times. The V gene is TRBV11-2, the J gene TRBJ2-1; the D gene could be TRBD1 or TRBD2 (5 bases each). Trimming took 1 base from V and 8 from J, leaving 15 bases between them. The length of the CDR3 is 15 residues. The germline V gene encodes CDR1 SGHAT and CDR2 FQNNGV. The CDR3, as DNA: TGTGCCAGCAGCTTAGTCTTAGCCCTGGGGGATGAGCAGTTCTTC. Its translation: CASSLVLALGDEQFF.

Ten or more counts support this clonotype. The chain employs TRBV6-1 and TRBJ2-7, with TRBD2 matching 13 bases. J lost 3 bases, V lost 6 bases, and 5 bases had no gene match. CDR1 is MNHNS, CDR2 SASEGT, per germline. CDR3 size: 15 residues. CDR3 in amino acids: CASRSGTSGNYEQYF. In DNA, the CDR3 is TGTGCCAGCAGATCCGGGACTAGCGGGAACTACGAGCAGTACTTC.

The sample holds many counts of this clonotype. The gene calls are TRBV5-1 and TRBJ1-6; TRBD1 aligns across 10 bases. V dropped 4 bases and J dropped 9; count of bases not matched to a gene: 7. The length of the CDR3 is 15 residues. Germline lookup yields CDR1 SGHRS and CDR2 YFSETQ. The CDR3 DNA reads as TGCGCCAGCAGCAACCGGGACAGGGGTGGTTCACCCCTCCACTTT. Amino acids: CASSNRDRGGSPLHF.

This clonotype was seen at least ten times. The genes are TRBV12-3 or TRBV12-4 and TRBJ1-1; D unclear. The V end was cut by 4 bases, the J end by 1 base, with 7 bases between. The CDR3 is made up of 13 amino acids. The DNA for the CDR3 is TGTGCCAGCAGTTCCATCGGGAACACTGAAGCTTTCTTT. This gives the protein CASSSIGNTEAFF.

Ten or more counts support this clonotype. V and J are TRBV7-2 and TRBJ2-7; D ambiguous. The CDR3 runs to 17 residues. The germline V gene encodes CDR1 SGHTA and CDR2 FQGNSA. V was pared by 4 bases and J by 0 bases, with 19 bases between. The CDR3 here is CASSSPFSVGSSYEQYF. In nucleotides, the CDR3 is TGTGCCAGCAGCTCCCCCTTTTCCGTCGGCAGCTCCTACGAGCAGTACTTC.

The table lists this clonotype with many counts. The chain uses TRBV6-1 and TRBJ2-3; 8 bases fit TRBD2. This CDR3 spans 14 amino acids. V gave up 8 bases and J gave up 3 bases; unmatched junction bases: 7. Germline V CDR1 and CDR2: MNHNS, SASEGT. CDR3 in amino acids: CASVTGGPTDTQYF. In DNA, the CDR3 is TGTGCCAGCGTGACGGGAGGGCCGACAGATACGCAGTATTTT.

In its sample, this clonotype was seen a few times. The V and J genes are TRBV7-2 and TRBJ2-3; maybe TRBD2 (6 bases). V was shortened by 5 bases and J by 5 bases, with 17 bases between the two germline ends. The CDR3 is made up of 15 amino acids. Germline CDR1 is SGHTA and CDR2 is FQGNSA. The CDR3 DNA follows: TGTGCCAGCAGCCCGGGACTCCCTTCGAGAGATACGCAGTATTTT. Its translation: CASSPGLPSRDTQYF.

This clonotype was detected only once. A much larger clonotype is one base distant, so this may be a read error. The rearrangement uses TRBV18 and TRBJ1-1, with 9 positions matching TRBD1. Germline V gene sequence: CDR1 KGHSH, CDR2 LQKENI. The J segment lost 5 bases and the V segment lost 3 bases, leaving 10 bases of the junction unmatched. CDR3 size: 16 residues. The CDR3 sequence: CASSPDRGIFETEAFF. The CDR3 bases are TGTGCCAGCTCACCGGACAGGGGTATCTTCGAGACTGAAGCTTTCTTT.

In its sample, this clonotype was seen once. The chain employs TRBV11-2 and TRBJ2-1; 9 bases are shared with TRBD2. The CDR3 runs to 15 residues. V was clipped by 4 bases and J by 4 bases; unmatched bases: 5. Germline V CDR1 and CDR2: SGHAT, FQNNGV. The CDR3, as DNA: TGTGCCAGCAGCTCCGGGACTAGCACTTACAATGAGCAGTTCTTC. It yields the protein CASSSGTSTYNEQFF.

This clonotype turned up a few times. The chain carries TRBV2 and TRBJ2-7; 7 bases match TRBD2. CDR3 length equals 16 residues. Germline V gives CDR1 SNHLY, CDR2 FYNNEI. The J segment lost 5 bases and the V segment lost 2 bases, leaving 12 bases of the junction unmatched. In nucleotides, the CDR3 is TGTGCCAGCAGTGAAACGCTTGGGGCGGGAGTTAACGAGCAGTACTTC. Translated, it gives CASSETLGAGVNEQYF.

As to this clonotype: One base away lies a much larger clone, so this may be a sequencing read error. This rearrangement joins TRBV19 to TRBJ1-1; D is unclear. V was pared by 4 bases and J by 5 bases, with 14 bases between. CDR1 is LNHDA, CDR2 SQIVND, per germline (reference sequence). The CDR3 consists of 14 residues. The CDR3 here is CASSTRGIRTEAFF. CDR3 nucleotides: TGTGCCAGTAGTACGAGAGGGATTCGAACTGAAGCTTTCTTT.

The J gene is TRBJ2-7, the V gene TRBV5-1, with unresolved D. In germline, CDR1 is SGHRS, CDR2 YFSETQ. V gave up 3 bases and J gave up 0 bases, with 7 bases separating them. This CDR3 comprises 13 residues. The CDR3 bases are TGCGCCAGCAGCTCGCCCCTCTCCTACGAGCAGTACTTC. It encodes CASSSPLSYEQYF.

This chain joins TRBV20-1 and TRBJ2-2; 14 bases agree with TRBD2. Looked up from germline, CDR1 is DFQATT and CDR2 is SNEGSKA (reference sequence). Germline trimming cut 6 bases from V and 1 base from J; bases unmatched to any gene: 16. The CDR3 contains 20 residues. The DNA for the CDR3 is TGCAGTGCCGCAGGGCTTACCGGGACTAGCGGGAGAAAGAACACCGGGGAGCTGTTTTTT. Translated, it gives CSAAGLTGTSGRKNTGELFF.

This clonotype has at least ten counts. The V and J genes are TRBV7-8 and TRBJ2-5; weak D call: TRBD1 (6 bases). The CDR3 has 15 amino acids. Per germline, CDR1 SGHVS and CDR2 FQNEAQ. The V and J ends lost 4 bases and 5 bases respectively, with 17 bases between them. For the CDR3, the DNA is TGTGCCAGCAGCTCAGGGCTACAGGGTAGGGAGACCCAGTACTTC. Protein: CASSSGLQGRETQYF. The variable domain in full, completed from reference TRBV7-8 and TRBJ2-5, reads GAGVSQSPRYKVAKRGQDVALRCDPISGHVSLFWYQQALGQGPEFLTYFQNEAQLDKSGLPSDRFFAERPEGSVSTLKIQRTQQEDSAVYLCASSSGLQGRETQYFGPGTRLLVL.

This clonotype was observed many times. The CDR3 protein is CASSLGRVAGVDEQFF. CDR3 DNA: TGTGCCAGCAGCTTAGGTAGGGTAGCGGGGGTAGATGAGCAGTTCTTC. The chain has TRBV7-6 and TRBJ2-1; 9 bases are a match to TRBD2. V shed 1 base and J 8 bases; nucleotides not matched to a gene: 9. Germline CDR1 is SGHVS and CDR2 is FNYEAQ. The CDR3 sequence is 16 residues long.

This clonotype was counted many times. V gene TRBV7-3 combines with J gene TRBJ2-5; TRBD2 matches at 9 bases. CDR1 is SGHTA, CDR2 FQGTGA, per germline. J gave up 4 bases and V 0 bases, and 12 bases lay outside the gene matches. The length of the CDR3 is 18 residues. In DNA form, the CDR3 reads TGTGCCAGCAGCTTAACTGGGCGGACTCTAGCGGGGCTAGAGACCCAGTACTTC. It codes for CASSLTGRTLAGLETQYF.

Note on this clonotype: A much larger clonotype is one base distant, so this may be a read error. The rearrangement joins TRBV7-9 to TRBJ2-5; no reliable D call. The CDR3 totals 11 residues. Germline V gives CDR1 SEHNR, CDR2 FQNEAQ (reference sequence). The CDR3 DNA sequence: TGTGACAGCAGCTTAATAGAGACCCAGTACTTC. It codes for CDSSLIETQYF.